What follows are 14 T cell receptor beta chains derived from one specimen sequenced in a study of blood T cells in healthy people across ages. PCR was performed a second time for about 6 to 12 cycles using a sample-barcoded 5' primer and a J-beta primer mix. One entry per CDR3 protein, called by TCRdb with MiXCR from the 5' RACE reads. In the table there are about 680,000 distinct CDR3 sequences, approximately 50% of which are singletons. The specimen was blood. Receptors originate from a woman aged 55-69 years in good health.

The chain employs TRBV18 and TRBJ2-7, with 8 nucleotides matching TRBD1. Germline V gives CDR1 KGHSH, CDR2 LQKENI. This CDR3 is built from 16 residues. J gave up 0 bases and V 1 base, and 5 bases lay outside the gene matches. The CDR3 reads CASSPLDRVSSYEQYF. CDR3 sequence (DNA): TGTGCCAGCTCACCACTGGACAGGGTAAGCTCCTACGAGCAGTACTTC. Based on the CDR3 plus reference TRBV18 and TRBJ2-7, the full variable domain is NAGVMQNPRHLVRRRGQEARLRCSPMKGHSHVYWYRQLPEEGLKFMVYLQKENIIDESGMPKERFSAEFPKEGPSILRIQQVVRGDSAAYFCASSPLDRVSSYEQYFGPGTRLTVT.

This clonotype appeared a few times. The V and J genes are TRBV12-3 or TRBV12-4 and TRBJ1-5; perhaps TRBD1 as D (6 bases). V was cut by 6 bases and J by 7 bases, with 13 bases left in between. This CDR3 contains 13 residues. The CDR3 DNA reads TGTGCCAGCAGGCGGGACACCGGGCAGCCCCAGCATTTT. This codes for CASRRDTGQPQHF.

This clonotype was picked up many times. The rearrangement joins TRBV7-2 to TRBJ2-4, with D tentatively TRBD1 (6 bases). Trimming removed 1 base at V and 0 bases at J, with 7 bases between. Looked up from germline, CDR1 is SGHTA and CDR2 is FQGNSA. This CDR3 comprises 15 residues. The CDR3, as DNA: TGTGCCAGCAGCTTAGGACAGGTAGCCAAAAACATTCAGTACTTC. Amino acid sequence: CASSLGQVAKNIQYF.

By share, this clonotype ranks as medium-sized. This rearrangement joins TRBV7-2 to TRBJ2-7; TRBD2 agrees at 7 bases. Germline V gives CDR1 SGHTA, CDR2 FQGNSA. Trimming at V came to 2 bases and at J to 6 bases, leaving 16 bases not matched to a gene. The CDR3 runs to 17 residues. CDR3 amino acids: CASSLTQRLAPGVEQYF. DNA for the CDR3: TGTGCCAGCAGCTTAACCCAGAGACTAGCCCCCGGAGTCGAGCAGTACTTC.

This chain connects TRBV6-5 to TRBJ1-2; D unclear. Germline lookup yields CDR1 MNHEY and CDR2 SVGAGI. The CDR3 runs to 13 residues. The ends were cut back, 2 bases at V and 8 bases at J, with 12 bases in the middle. CDR3 loop: CASSYGPTLGYTF. DNA for the CDR3: TGTGCCAGCAGTTACGGACCAACTCTGGGCTACACCTTC.

This clonotype was observed a few times. The junction shows a germline mismatch at one end, possibly a read error. V is TRBV4-1 and J is TRBJ1-1, with D possibly matching TRBD1 (5 bases). The CDR3 extends over 14 amino acids. In germline, CDR1 is MGHRA, CDR2 YSYEKL. CDR3 nucleotides: TGTGCCAGCAGCCAGGGAGACCGGAACACTGAAGCTTTCTTT. Its translation: CASSQGDRNTEAFF.

This clonotype was observed a few times. The rearrangement joins TRBV28 to TRBJ2-4; D perhaps matches TRBD1 (6 bases). V dropped 5 bases and J dropped 0 bases, with 14 bases sitting between them. CDR3 length: 16 amino acids. Germline-derived CDR1 and CDR2 are MDHEN and SYDVKM. The CDR3 spells CASSAGQLLAKNIQYF. The CDR3 nucleotides read TGTGCCAGCAGTGCTGGACAGCTCCTAGCCAAAAACATTCAGTACTTC.

This clonotype appeared a few times. The chain carries TRBV5-1 and TRBJ2-1; 9 bases align to TRBD2. The length of the CDR3 is 17 residues. The V gene's germline CDR1 is SGHRS and CDR2 YFSETQ. Trimming removed 0 bases from V and 6 bases from J; junction bases left unmatched: 10. In DNA, the CDR3 is TGCGCCAGCAGCTTGGAGCTAGCGGGAACCGGGAGCAATGAGCAGTTCTTC. Translating gives CASSLELAGTGSNEQFF. Supplemented by reference TRBV5-1 and TRBJ2-1, the full variable domain reads KAGVTQTPRYLIKTRGQQVTLSCSPISGHRSVSWYQQTPGQGLQFLFEYFSETQRNKGNFPGRFSGRQFSNSRSEMNVSTLELGDSALYLCASSLELAGTGSNEQFFGPGTRLTVL.

The rearrangement uses TRBV20-1 and TRBJ1-1, with D hard to call. Germline-derived CDR1 and CDR2 are DFQATT and SNEGSKA (reference sequence). This CDR3 is built from 11 residues. DNA for the CDR3: TGCAGGGCCGAGGGGAACACTGAAGCTTTCTTT. Protein sequence: CRAEGNTEAFF.

Only a few counts were recorded for this clonotype. The V gene is TRBV7-2, the J gene TRBJ1-5; no definite D call. Germline V gene sequence: CDR1 SGHTA, CDR2 FQGNSA. The CDR3 runs to 12 residues. The V gene lost 2 bases and the J gene lost 6 bases, with 5 bases spanning the gap. In nucleotides, the CDR3 is TGTGCCAGCAGCTTACTGGGTCAGCCCCAGCATTTT. It yields the protein CASSLLGQPQHF.

The chain uses TRBV6-5 and TRBJ2-5, with D perhaps TRBD2 (6 bases). The CDR3 loop spans 12 amino acids. V was clipped by 8 bases and J by 11 bases, with 18 bases between them. Per the germline V gene, CDR1 is MNHEY and CDR2 is SVGAGI. CDR3 region: CASLGGYSEQYF. CDR3 DNA: TGTGCCAGCCTCGGGGGTTACAGTGAGCAGTACTTC.

The genes are TRBV27 and TRBJ2-1; TRBD2 aligns across 10 bases. Germline loops: CDR1 MNHEY, CDR2 SMNVEV (reference sequence). This CDR3 region has 17 residues. V lost 5 bases, J lost 5 bases, and 12 bases stayed unmatched. For the CDR3, the DNA is TGTGCCAGCAGTCTTCGGGCTAGCGGGGGTCAGAACAATGAGCAGTTCTTC. It specifies CASSLRASGGQNNEQFF.

This clonotype was recorded only once. The V gene is TRBV9, the J gene TRBJ2-3; 8 bases are a match to TRBD2. The germline V gene encodes CDR1 SGDLS and CDR2 YYNGEE. The CDR3 sequence is 16 residues long. J gave up 4 bases and V 4 bases, and 11 bases lay outside the gene matches. DNA for the CDR3: TGTGCCAGCAGCCCCCGGGGGGGGATTGGCGCAGATACGCAGTATTTT. Protein sequence: CASSPRGGIGADTQYF.

This chain links TRBV5-6 with TRBJ2-7; 8 bases are shared with TRBD1. This CDR3 spans 15 amino acids. The germline V gene has CDR1 SGHDT and CDR2 YYEEEE. The trim removed 2 bases at V and 1 base at J, leaving 5 bases unmatched. This chain's CDR3 is CASSFRGQESYEQYF. For the CDR3, the DNA is TGTGCCAGCAGCTTCCGGGGACAGGAATCCTACGAGCAGTACTTC.